This paragraph covers one T cell receptor beta chain sequence. Mismatch with germline at one junction end may stem from a read error. Measured with immunoSEQ multiplex PCR; TCRdb has only the in-frame clones, and not every one. The profile shows approximately 2.5 million clones, around 90% of them singletons. The CDR3 runs to 13 residues. In germline, CDR1 is SEHNR, CDR2 FQNEAQ (reference sequence). These data are taken from a study of shared clonotypes between healthy human individuals. This sequence was found in a man in his late teens or twenties in good health. Sequenced sample: naive CD4+ T cells sorted from blood. Noted subset: CD45RA+ positively selected. The chain carries TRBV7-9 and TRBJ1-3; D not resolved. The CDR3 is CASSLAEGLTIYF. CDR3 nucleotide sequence: TGTGCCAGCAGCCTAGCCGAGGGTTTGACCATATATTTT.